The clone carrying this T cell receptor (beta chain) was found many times. PCR was performed a second time for about 7 to 11 cycles using a sample-barcoded 5' primer and a J-beta primer mix. TCRdb re-called the 5' RACE reads through MiXCR, storing one row per CDR3 protein. The sample lists more than 1,400,000 distinct CDR3 sequences; about 43% were seen once. The source of the sample is a study of blood T cells in healthy people across ages. Material: blood. The TCR comes from a woman aged 18-30 years in good health.

The CDR3 region is CASSTRLAAYNEQFF. In DNA, the CDR3 is TGTGCCAGCAGCACCCGGTTAGCGGCCTACAATGAGCAGTTCTTC. The V and J genes are TRBV9 and TRBJ2-1; possible D gene TRBD2, 6 bases. The CDR3 runs 15 residues. CDR1 and CDR2 (germline): SGDLS, YYNGEE. Trimming stripped 4 bases from V and 2 bases from J, with 13 bases between.